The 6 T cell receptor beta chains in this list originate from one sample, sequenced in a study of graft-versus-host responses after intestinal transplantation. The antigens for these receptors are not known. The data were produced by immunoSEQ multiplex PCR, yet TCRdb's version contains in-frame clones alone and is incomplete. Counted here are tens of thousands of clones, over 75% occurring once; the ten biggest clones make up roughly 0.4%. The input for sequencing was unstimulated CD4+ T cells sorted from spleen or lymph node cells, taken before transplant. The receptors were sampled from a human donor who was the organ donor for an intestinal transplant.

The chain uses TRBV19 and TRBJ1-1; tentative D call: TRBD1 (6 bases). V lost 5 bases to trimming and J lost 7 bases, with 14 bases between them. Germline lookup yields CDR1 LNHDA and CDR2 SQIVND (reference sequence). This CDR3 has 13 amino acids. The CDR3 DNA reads TGTGCCAGTAGTGACGGGACACCCCTTGAAGCTTTCTTT. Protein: CASSDGTPLEAFF.

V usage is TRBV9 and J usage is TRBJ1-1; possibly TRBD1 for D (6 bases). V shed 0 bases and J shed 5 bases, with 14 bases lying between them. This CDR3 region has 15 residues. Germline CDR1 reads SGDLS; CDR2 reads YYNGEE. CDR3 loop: CASSVVSGAWTEAFF. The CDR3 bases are TGTGCCAGCAGCGTAGTTTCAGGGGCCTGGACTGAAGCTTTCTTT.

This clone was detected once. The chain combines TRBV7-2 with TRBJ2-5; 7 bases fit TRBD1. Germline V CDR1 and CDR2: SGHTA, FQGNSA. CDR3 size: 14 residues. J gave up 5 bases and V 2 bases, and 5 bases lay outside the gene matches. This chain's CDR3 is CASSLSRGPETQYF. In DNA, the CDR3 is TGTGCCAGCAGCTTATCGAGGGGGCCGGAGACCCAGTACTTC.

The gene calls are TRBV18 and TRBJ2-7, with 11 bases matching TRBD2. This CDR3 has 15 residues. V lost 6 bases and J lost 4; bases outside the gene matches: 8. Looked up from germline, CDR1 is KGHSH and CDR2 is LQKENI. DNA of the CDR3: TGTGCCAGCTCTGCGACTAGCGGGGTTTCTTACGAGCAGTACGTC. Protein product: CASSATSGVSYEQYV.

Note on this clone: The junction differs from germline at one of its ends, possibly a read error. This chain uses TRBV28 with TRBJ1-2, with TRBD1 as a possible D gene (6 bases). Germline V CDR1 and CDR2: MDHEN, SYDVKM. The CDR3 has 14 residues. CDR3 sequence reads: CASASHLDRPGGAF. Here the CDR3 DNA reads TGTGCCAGCGCGTCCCACCTTGACAGGCCTGGGGGTGCTTTC.

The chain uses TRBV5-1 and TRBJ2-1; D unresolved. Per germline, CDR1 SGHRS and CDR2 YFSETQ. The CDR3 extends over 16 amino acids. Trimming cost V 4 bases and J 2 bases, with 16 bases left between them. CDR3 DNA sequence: TGCGCCAGCAGCCCAGTTATGCTGGGCCCCTACAATGAGCAGTTCTTC. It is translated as CASSPVMLGPYNEQFF.